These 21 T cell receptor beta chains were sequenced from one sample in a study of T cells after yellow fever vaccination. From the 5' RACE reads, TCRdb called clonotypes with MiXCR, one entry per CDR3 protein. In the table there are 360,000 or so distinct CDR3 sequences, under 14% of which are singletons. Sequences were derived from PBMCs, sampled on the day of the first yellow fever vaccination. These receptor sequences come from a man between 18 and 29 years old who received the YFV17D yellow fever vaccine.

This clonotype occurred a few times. The CDR3: CASSLEAIGNSPLHF. The CDR3 DNA is TGCGCCAGCAGCTTGGAGGCGATAGGTAATTCACCCCTCCACTTT. This chain links TRBV5-1 with TRBJ1-6; no definite D call. Germline values: CDR1 SGHRS, CDR2 YFSETQ. The CDR3 totals 15 residues. V lost 0 bases, J lost 6 bases, and 10 bases lay in between.

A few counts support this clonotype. The CDR3 region has the DNA TGTGCCAGCAGCCCAGGCGGTCCCAAAGAGACCCAGTACTTC. It encodes CASSPGGPKETQYF. The chain links TRBV5-6 to TRBJ2-5; D call uncertain. V lost 4 bases and J 3 bases, leaving 13 bases between the germline ends. CDR3 length: 14 amino acids. Germline CDR1 reads SGHDT; CDR2 reads YYEEEE.

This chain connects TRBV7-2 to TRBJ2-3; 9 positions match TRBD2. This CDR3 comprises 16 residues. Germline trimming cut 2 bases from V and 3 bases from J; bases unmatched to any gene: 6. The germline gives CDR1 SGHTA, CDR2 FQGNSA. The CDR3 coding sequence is TGTGCCAGCAGCTTATGGGCTAGCGGGGTTACAGATACGCAGTATTTT. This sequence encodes CASSLWASGVTDTQYF.

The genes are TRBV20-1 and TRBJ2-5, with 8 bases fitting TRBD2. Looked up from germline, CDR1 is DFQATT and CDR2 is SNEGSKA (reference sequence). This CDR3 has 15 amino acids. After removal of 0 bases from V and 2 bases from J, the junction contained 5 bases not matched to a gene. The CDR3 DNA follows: TGCAGTGCTAGAGATCGGCGACTAGCGCAAGAGACCCAGTACTTC. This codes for CSARDRRLAQETQYF.

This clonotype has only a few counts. CDR3: CASSAGGLSYTF. CDR3 nucleotides: TGTGCCAGCAGCGCAGGGGGCTTGAGCTACACCTTC. The chain is built from TRBV6-5 and TRBJ1-2; 8 bases align to TRBD1. The CDR3 runs 12 residues. The germline V gene encodes CDR1 MNHEY and CDR2 SVGAGI. The J segment lost 9 bases and the V segment lost 6 bases, leaving 6 bases of the junction unmatched.

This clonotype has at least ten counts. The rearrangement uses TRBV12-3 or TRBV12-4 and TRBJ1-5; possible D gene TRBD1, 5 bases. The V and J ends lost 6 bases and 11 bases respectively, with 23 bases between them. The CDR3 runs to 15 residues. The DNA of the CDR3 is TGTGCCAGCAGCCGGACCGGGACTGTCCTTCGGGCCCAGCATTTT. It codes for CASSRTGTVLRAQHF.

CDR3 protein: CASSIRGRETQYF. The CDR3 DNA sequence: TGCGCCAGCAGTATCCGGGGGCGAGAGACCCAGTACTTC. The chain joins TRBV10-2 to TRBJ2-5; D is tentatively TRBD1 or TRBD2 (6 bases each). The CDR3 loop spans 13 amino acids. V lost 5 bases, J lost 4 bases, and 11 bases lay in between. Germline V CDR1 and CDR2: WSHSY, SAAADI.

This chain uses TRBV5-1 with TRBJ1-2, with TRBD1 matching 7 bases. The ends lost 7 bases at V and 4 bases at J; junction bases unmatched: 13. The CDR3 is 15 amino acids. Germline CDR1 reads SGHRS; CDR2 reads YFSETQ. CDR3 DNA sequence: TGCGCCAGCCACCCCCCTGAAGGGGGCATCTATGGCTACACCTTC. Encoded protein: CASHPPEGGIYGYTF.

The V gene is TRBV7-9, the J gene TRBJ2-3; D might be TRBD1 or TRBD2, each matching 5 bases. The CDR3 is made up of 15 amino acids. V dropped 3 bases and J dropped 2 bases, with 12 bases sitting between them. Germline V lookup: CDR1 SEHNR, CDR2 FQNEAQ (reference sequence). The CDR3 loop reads CASSFQGPTTDTQYF. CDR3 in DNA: TGTGCCAGCAGCTTCCAGGGACCGACCACAGATACGCAGTATTTT. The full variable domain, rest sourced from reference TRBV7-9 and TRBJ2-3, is DTGVSQNPRHKITKRGQNVTFRCDPISEHNRLYWYRQTLGQGPEFLTYFQNEAQLEKSRLLSDRFSAERPKGSFSTLEIQRTEQGDSAMYLCASSFQGPTTDTQYFGPGTRLTVL.

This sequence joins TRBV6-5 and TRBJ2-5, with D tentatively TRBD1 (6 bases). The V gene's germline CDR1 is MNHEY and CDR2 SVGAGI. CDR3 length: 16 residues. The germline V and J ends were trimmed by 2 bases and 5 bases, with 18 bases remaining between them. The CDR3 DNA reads TGTGCCAGCAGTTACCCCTTAGGGGGAGTCATGGAGACCCAGTACTTC. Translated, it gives CASSYPLGGVMETQYF.

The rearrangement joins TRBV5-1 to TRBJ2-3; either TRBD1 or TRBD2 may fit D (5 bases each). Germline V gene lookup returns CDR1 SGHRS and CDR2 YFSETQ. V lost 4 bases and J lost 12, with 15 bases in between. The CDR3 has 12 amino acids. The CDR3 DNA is TGCGCCAGCAGCCCCGCCGGGACGCCACAGTATTTT. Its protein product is CASSPAGTPQYF.

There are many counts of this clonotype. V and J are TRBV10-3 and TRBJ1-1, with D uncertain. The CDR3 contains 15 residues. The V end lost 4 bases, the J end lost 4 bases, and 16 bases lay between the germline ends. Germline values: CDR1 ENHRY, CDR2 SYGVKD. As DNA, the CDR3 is TGTGCCATCAGTGCAAATTTAGGGAGAAGCACTGAAGCTTTCTTT. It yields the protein CAISANLGRSTEAFF.

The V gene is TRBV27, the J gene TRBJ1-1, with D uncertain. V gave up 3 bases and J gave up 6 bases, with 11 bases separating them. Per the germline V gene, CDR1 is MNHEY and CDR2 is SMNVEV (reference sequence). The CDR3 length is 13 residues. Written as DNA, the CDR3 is TGTGCCAGCAGTTTCGAGGGCCTCTCTGAAGCTTTCTTT. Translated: CASSFEGLSEAFF.

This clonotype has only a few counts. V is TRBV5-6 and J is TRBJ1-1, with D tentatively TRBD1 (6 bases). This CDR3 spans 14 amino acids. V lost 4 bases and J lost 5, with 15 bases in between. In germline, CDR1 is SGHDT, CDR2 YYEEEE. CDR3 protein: CASSPIRGGTEAFF. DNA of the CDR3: TGTGCCAGCAGCCCTATCCGAGGGGGGACTGAAGCTTTCTTT.

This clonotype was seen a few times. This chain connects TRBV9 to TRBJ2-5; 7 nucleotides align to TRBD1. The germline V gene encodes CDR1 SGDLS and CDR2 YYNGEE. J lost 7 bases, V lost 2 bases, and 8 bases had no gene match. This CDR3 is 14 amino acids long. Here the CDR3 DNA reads TGTGCCAGCAGCGTGGACCAGGGGGACGGGACCCAGTACTTC. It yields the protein CASSVDQGDGTQYF.

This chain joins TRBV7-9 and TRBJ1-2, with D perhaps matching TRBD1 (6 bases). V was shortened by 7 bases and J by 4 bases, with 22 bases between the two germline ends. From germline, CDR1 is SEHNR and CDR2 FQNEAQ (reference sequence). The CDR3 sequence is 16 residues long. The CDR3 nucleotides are TGTGCCAGCATCCAGCTTAACAGGGAAGGAATCTATGGCTACACCTTC. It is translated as CASIQLNREGIYGYTF.

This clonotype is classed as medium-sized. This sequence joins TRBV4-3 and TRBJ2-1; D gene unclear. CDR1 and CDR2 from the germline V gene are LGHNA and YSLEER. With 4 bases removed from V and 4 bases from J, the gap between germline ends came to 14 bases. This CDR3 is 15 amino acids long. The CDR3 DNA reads TGCGCCAGCAGCCGCAGTCCCAACTCTTACAATGAGCAGTTCTTC. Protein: CASSRSPNSYNEQFF.

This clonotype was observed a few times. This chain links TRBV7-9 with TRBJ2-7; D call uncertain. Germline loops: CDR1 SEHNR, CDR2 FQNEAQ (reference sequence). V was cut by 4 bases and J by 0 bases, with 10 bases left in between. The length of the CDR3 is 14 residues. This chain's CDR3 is CASSSRTTSYEQYV. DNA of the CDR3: TGTGCCAGCAGCTCCAGGACCACCTCCTACGAGCAGTACGTC.

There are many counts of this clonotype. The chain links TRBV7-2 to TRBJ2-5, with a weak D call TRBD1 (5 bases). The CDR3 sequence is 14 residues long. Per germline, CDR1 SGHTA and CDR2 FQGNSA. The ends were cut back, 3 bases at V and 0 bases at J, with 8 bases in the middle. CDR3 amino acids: CASSLTAYQETQYF. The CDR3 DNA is TGTGCCAGCAGCTTGACAGCTTACCAAGAGACCCAGTACTTC.

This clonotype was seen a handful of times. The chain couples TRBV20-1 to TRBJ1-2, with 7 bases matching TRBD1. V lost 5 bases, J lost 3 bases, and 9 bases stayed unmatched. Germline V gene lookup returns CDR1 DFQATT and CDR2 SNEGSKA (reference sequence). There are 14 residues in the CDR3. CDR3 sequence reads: CSAARDSADYGYTF. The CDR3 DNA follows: TGCAGTGCTGCACGGGACAGCGCCGACTATGGCTACACCTTC.

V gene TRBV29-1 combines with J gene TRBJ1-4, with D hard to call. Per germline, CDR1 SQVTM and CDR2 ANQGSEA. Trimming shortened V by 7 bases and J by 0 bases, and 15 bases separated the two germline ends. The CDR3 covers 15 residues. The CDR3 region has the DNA TGCAGCGCCATGGGCCGCACTCCAACTAATGAAAAACTGTTTTTT. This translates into CSAMGRTPTNEKLFF.